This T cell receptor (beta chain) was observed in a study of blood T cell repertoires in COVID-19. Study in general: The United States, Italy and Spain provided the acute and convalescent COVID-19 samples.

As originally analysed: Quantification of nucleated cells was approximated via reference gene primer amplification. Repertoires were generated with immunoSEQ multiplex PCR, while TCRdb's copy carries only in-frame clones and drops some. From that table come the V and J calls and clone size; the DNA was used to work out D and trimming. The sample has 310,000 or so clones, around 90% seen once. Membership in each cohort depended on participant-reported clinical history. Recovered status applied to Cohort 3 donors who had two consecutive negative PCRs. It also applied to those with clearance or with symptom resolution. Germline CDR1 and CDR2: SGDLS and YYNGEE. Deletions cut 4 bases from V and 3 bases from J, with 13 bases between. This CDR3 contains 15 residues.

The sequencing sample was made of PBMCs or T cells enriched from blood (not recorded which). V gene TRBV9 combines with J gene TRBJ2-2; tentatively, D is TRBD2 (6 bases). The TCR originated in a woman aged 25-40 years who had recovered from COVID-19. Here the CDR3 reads CASSPRLVHTGELFF. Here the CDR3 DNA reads TGTGCCAGCAGCCCCCGACTAGTTCACACCGGGGAGCTGTTTTTT.